This T cell receptor beta chain was identified during a study of blood T cell repertoires in COVID-19. Study background: T cells, B-cell-depleted T cells, or PBMCs supplied cDNA or gDNA.

Sequenced by immunoSEQ multiplex PCR; TCRdb stores in-frame clones only, minus some. The sample records 200,000 to 250,000 clones, around 82% being singletons. V was clipped by 5 bases and J by 4 bases, with 6 bases between them. The CDR3 runs to 12 residues. The TCR sequence derives from a woman in her 30s who had recovered from COVID-19. V usage is TRBV12-3 or TRBV12-4 and J usage is TRBJ2-1; the D is unclear. Sequenced: peripheral blood. The CDR3 protein is CASSQVYNEQFF. The CDR3 bases are TGTGCCAGCAGTCAGGTTTACAATGAGCAGTTCTTC.